Shown below are 9 T cell receptor beta chains from a single sample sequenced in a study of blood T cell repertoires in COVID-19. TCRdb keeps only in-frame clones here, not all; method: immunoSEQ multiplex PCR. The sample shows about 170,000 clones, approximately 90% of them seen only once. Sequenced input: peripheral blood. The receptors originated from a man aged 45-65 years who had recovered from COVID-19.

The chain has TRBV4-3 and TRBJ1-5; D gene unclear. Germline V CDR1 and CDR2: LGHNA, YSLEER. V was clipped by 3 bases and J by 3 bases, with 12 bases between them. CDR3 length: 15 amino acids. The CDR3 here is CASSQTRGYNQPQHF. The CDR3 DNA is TGCGCCAGCAGCCAGACCCGCGGGTACAATCAGCCCCAGCATTTT.

This clone was picked up one time. The chain recombines TRBV29-1 with TRBJ2-7; TRBD1 aligns across 9 bases. V lost 0 bases to trimming and J lost 4 bases; unmatched junction nucleotides: 4. This CDR3 spans 14 amino acids. Per the germline V gene, CDR1 is SQVTM and CDR2 is ANQGSEA. The CDR3 DNA follows: TGCAGCGTTGAAGAGCTGGGACAGGGATACGAGCAGTACTTC. Translating gives CSVEELGQGYEQYF.

The genes are TRBV19 and TRBJ1-1; tentative D call: TRBD1 (6 bases). CDR1 is LNHDA, CDR2 SQIVND, per germline (reference sequence). Trimming stripped 6 bases from V and 5 bases from J, with 7 bases between. This CDR3 comprises 11 residues. The CDR3 loop is CASSTGTEAFF. The CDR3 DNA is TGTGCCAGTAGCACAGGGACTGAAGCTTTCTTT.

The chain links TRBV6-1 to TRBJ1-1; D gene unclear. The germline V and J ends were trimmed by 0 bases and 5 bases, with 10 bases remaining between them. The germline CDR1 and CDR2 sequences are MNHNS and SASEGT. The CDR3 has 14 residues. CDR3 sequence reads: CASSEAPPGTEAFF. CDR3 DNA sequence: TGTGCCAGCAGTGAAGCCCCCCCCGGGACTGAAGCTTTCTTT.

The chain uses TRBV7-6 and TRBJ1-3, with D possibly matching TRBD1 (5 bases). Germline loops: CDR1 SGHVS, CDR2 FNYEAQ. Trimming cost V 5 bases and J 4 bases, with 9 bases left between them. This CDR3 spans 13 amino acids. The CDR3, as DNA: TGTGCCAGCAGCAGGGGTCTGGGAAACACCATATATTTT. Translation: CASSRGLGNTIYF.

The V gene is TRBV19, the J gene TRBJ2-2; D possibly corresponds to TRBD2 (6 bases). Germline CDR1 LNHDA, CDR2 SQIVND (reference sequence). Trimming cost V 4 bases and J 2 bases, with 14 bases left between them. CDR3 size: 16 residues. The CDR3 protein is CASSKSGTLNTGELFF. In nucleotides, the CDR3 is TGTGCCAGTAGTAAGTCCGGGACTCTTAACACCGGGGAGCTGTTTTTT.

The V gene is TRBV29-1, the J gene TRBJ1-5; 9 bases match TRBD1. In germline, CDR1 is SQVTM, CDR2 ANQGSEA. J gave up 5 bases and V 5 bases, and 4 bases lay outside the gene matches. The CDR3 is 13 amino acids. The CDR3 loop is CSVMTGGDQPQHF. In DNA, the CDR3 is TGCAGCGTTATGACAGGGGGTGATCAGCCCCAGCATTTT.

This rearrangement joins TRBV11-2 to TRBJ2-5; maybe TRBD1 (5 bases). This CDR3 has 17 amino acids. V was cut by 1 base and J by 0 bases, with 15 bases left in between. Germline values: CDR1 SGHAT, CDR2 FQNNGV. The CDR3 reads CASSLVGAGGYQETQYF. CDR3 in DNA: TGTGCCAGCAGCTTAGTTGGGGCCGGTGGGTACCAAGAGACCCAGTACTTC.

The genes are TRBV2 and TRBJ2-1; 11 bases match TRBD2. This CDR3 contains 15 residues. V was clipped by 6 bases and J by 3 bases; unmatched bases: 4. The germline V gene has CDR1 SNHLY and CDR2 FYNNEI. The CDR3 sequence: CASRVAGGSYNEQFF. The CDR3 DNA follows: TGTGCCAGCAGAGTAGCGGGGGGGAGCTACAATGAGCAGTTCTTC.